One T cell receptor beta chain is described in this entry. Random hexamers were used to reverse transcribe an amount of roughly 0.45 to 1 ug RNA. TCRdb re-derived calls from the immunoSEQ multiplex PCR reads in MiXCR, one entry per CDR3 protein. The sample has about 180,000 distinct CDR3 sequences, more than 90% seen once; the top ten hold 0.093%. These data belong to a study of CD8 T cells in Susac syndrome. This CDR3 contains 16 residues. The germline gives CDR1 LGHNA, CDR2 YSLEER. The V end was cut by 0 bases, the J end by 7 bases, with 16 bases between. This TCR was sampled from a human donor with multiple sclerosis. The chain has TRBV4-3 and TRBJ2-1; D not resolved. The material sequenced was CD4+ T cells from PBMCs. CDR3 residues: CASSQDFRLATNEQFF. CDR3 nucleotides: TGCGCCAGCAGCCAAGATTTCAGACTGGCCACAAATGAGCAGTTCTTC.